The source of this T cell receptor beta chain is a study of cytomegalovirus exposure and HLA in healthy donors. Regarding the study as a whole: Whilst most TCR sequences proved rare, a subset of public TCRs occurred across many donors.

TCRdb's copy holds only in-frame clones and misses some; the assay was immunoSEQ multiplex PCR. The sample records 100,000 to 150,000 clones, 80% to 90% being singletons. Trimming cost V 2 bases and J 7 bases; bases outside gene matches: 6. Germline V gene lookup returns CDR1 SGHTA and CDR2 FQGNSA. This CDR3 comprises 15 residues. As regards this clone: The antigen is not known.

This TCR was sampled from a woman aged 18-29 years in good health and CMV-seronegative. What was sequenced was PBMCs. The chain carries TRBV7-2 and TRBJ2-1; the match to TRBD2 covers 9 bases. CDR3 sequence reads: CASSLLAGDWNEQFF. The DNA of the CDR3 is TGTGCCAGCAGCTTATTAGCGGGGGACTGGAATGAGCAGTTCTTC.